This TCR beta chain was sequenced during a study of regulatory T cells in long-lasting Graves disease. Worth noting for this clonotype: This sequence may be a read error, since a much larger clone differs from it by one base.

Time point of the sample: newly diagnosed GD, antithyroid drugs for less than 3 months. Construction of the TCR library relied on RNA isolated from PBMCs. Combining iRepertoire HTBI primers with Arm-PCR of CDR3 regions, the authors built TCR beta libraries. MiXCR, applied by TCRdb to the multiplex PCR reads, yields one record per CDR3 protein. The data contain just over 600,000 distinct CDR3 sequences, approximately 15% of them singletons. The V segment lost 2 bases and the J segment 4 bases; nucleotides outside the gene matches: 8. CDR1 and CDR2 from the germline V gene are SEHNR and FQNEAQ (reference sequence). There are 16 residues in the CDR3. These records were also assigned to another study, of T cells in Graves' hyperthyroidism and ophthalmopathy. That publication notes: It was considered stable Graves' hyperthyroidism when ophthalmopathy did not progress within 18 months.

Sequences were derived from peripheral blood mononuclear cells (PBMCs), sampled at new diagnosis, from a patient treated with antithyroid drugs. This sequence joins TRBV7-9 and TRBJ1-5; 7 bases match TRBD1. The sequence derives from a young woman with Graves disease. CDR3 nucleotide sequence: TGTGCCAGCAGCTTATGGGTCGGGACAGCAAATCAGCCCCAGCATTTT. Protein product: CASSLWVGTANQPQHF.